Each of the 3 T cell receptor beta chains below was sequenced from the same sample in a study of blood T cell repertoires in COVID-19. TCRdb's table, derived via immunoSEQ multiplex PCR, lists solely in-frame clones and lacks some. The sample contains more than 85,000 clones, 82% of which appear only once. The sequencing sample was made of peripheral blood. The receptors shown here come from a woman aged 60-75 years with acute or convalescent COVID-19.

This sequence joins TRBV6-6 and TRBJ2-4; TRBD1 agrees at 11 bases. The trim removed 6 bases at V and 8 bases at J, leaving 9 bases unmatched. CDR1 MNHNY and CDR2 SVGAGI come from the germline V gene (reference sequence). This CDR3 comprises 15 residues. This CDR3 reads CASSQRTGGRDIQYF. The CDR3 region has the DNA TGTGCCAGCAGCCAACGGACAGGGGGCAGGGACATTCAGTACTTC.

The CDR3: CASSPTTGDHTIYF. The CDR3 region has the DNA TGTGCCAGCAGCCCCACGACAGGAGACCACACCATATATTTT. The chain joins TRBV7-6 to TRBJ1-3, with D possibly TRBD1 on 6 matching bases. Germline CDR1 is SGHVS and CDR2 is FNYEAQ. V lost 5 bases, J lost 8 bases, and 16 bases lay in between. The CDR3 loop spans 14 amino acids.

This chain joins TRBV19 and TRBJ1-4; a weak D match, TRBD1 (6 bases). CDR1 LNHDA and CDR2 SQIVND come from the germline V gene (reference sequence). CDR3 size: 16 residues. Trimming took off 7 bases at V and 3 bases at J, with 18 bases between the two ends. The CDR3 spells CASIPGGGPPNEKLFF. CDR3 DNA: TGTGCCAGTATCCCCGGTGGGGGCCCGCCTAATGAAAAACTGTTTTTT.